One and the same sample provided the 9 T cell receptor beta chains below, sequenced in a study of beta chain features in type 1 diabetes. As every portion of the isolated RNA was reverse transcribed, the sequencing read expressed TCRB transcripts. The assay was immunoSEQ multiplex PCR, and TCRdb's table has in-frame clones only and misses some. The table has roughly 350,000 clones, 11% seen once. The source material was naive CD4+ T cells from blood. Every receptor here comes from a woman between 25 and 40 years old in good health.

The chain links TRBV5-1 to TRBJ2-3; D call uncertain. The germline V gene encodes CDR1 SGHRS and CDR2 YFSETQ. The CDR3 has 12 amino acids. The V end was cut by 0 bases, the J end by 6 bases, with 5 bases between. CDR3 loop: CASSLGRDTQYF. The CDR3 DNA sequence: TGCGCCAGCAGCTTGGGTCGGGATACGCAGTATTTT.

The chain uses TRBV29-1 and TRBJ1-2; 7 nucleotides agree with TRBD1. The germline gives CDR1 SQVTM, CDR2 ANQGSEA. CDR3 length: 12 amino acids. V dropped 4 bases and J dropped 7; count of bases not matched to a gene: 6. The CDR3 region has the DNA TGCAGCGTTGGACAGGGTAGGGCTGGCTACACCTTC. Amino acid sequence: CSVGQGRAGYTF.

The V call is TRBV30, the J call TRBJ2-7; possible D gene TRBD1, 5 bases. CDR3 length: 14 residues. Germline CDR1 and CDR2: GTSNPN and SVGIG (reference sequence). V gave up 2 bases and J gave up 5 bases, with 16 bases separating them. The CDR3 region is CAWSMDPQGHEQYF. The CDR3 region has the DNA TGTGCCTGGAGTATGGACCCCCAGGGCCACGAGCAGTACTTC.

The CDR3 here is CASSSPGQNLGYGYTF. CDR3 nucleotides: TGTGCCAGCAGCTCCCCGGGACAGAACCTTGGGTATGGCTACACCTTC. The chain carries TRBV7-9 and TRBJ1-2, with TRBD1 matching over 7 bases. There are 16 residues in the CDR3. Germline V gene lookup returns CDR1 SEHNR and CDR2 FQNEAQ (reference sequence). Trimming took 4 bases from V and 5 from J; bases not matched to a gene: 13.

Only a few counts were recorded for this clone. CDR3 DNA: TGTGCCAGCAGCGTACATAACTATGGCTACACCTTC. Translating gives CASSVHNYGYTF. This chain joins TRBV9 and TRBJ1-2; D unresolved. Per the germline V gene, CDR1 is SGDLS and CDR2 is YYNGEE. Trimming pared 1 base from V and 1 base from J, leaving 2 bases between. The CDR3 is made up of 12 amino acids.

The genes are TRBV5-4 and TRBJ1-1; D gene unclear. The V gene's germline CDR1 is SGHNT and CDR2 YYREEE (reference sequence). V lost 4 bases, J lost 2 bases, and 12 bases lay in between. The length of the CDR3 is 14 residues. CDR3: CASSPSPGNTEAFF. Written as DNA, the CDR3 is TGTGCCAGCAGCCCCAGCCCAGGTAACACTGAAGCTTTCTTT.

V and J are TRBV7-2 and TRBJ2-5; D is perhaps TRBD2 (5 bases). Germline-derived CDR1 and CDR2 are SGHTA and FQGNSA. The V gene lost 5 bases and the J gene lost 5 bases, with 12 bases spanning the gap. This CDR3 comprises 13 residues. CDR3 region: CASSPQRRETQYF. CDR3 DNA: TGTGCCAGCAGCCCCCAGCGGCGGGAGACCCAGTACTTC.

This chain joins TRBV7-9 and TRBJ2-5; 10 bases align to TRBD2. The V segment lost 5 bases and the J segment 11 bases; nucleotides outside the gene matches: 11. CDR1 and CDR2 (germline): SEHNR, FQNEAQ (reference sequence). This CDR3 contains 14 residues. In DNA, the CDR3 is TGTGCCAGCAGCCGCGGCGTAGCGGGAGGTGAGCAGTACTTC. It translates to CASSRGVAGGEQYF.

This chain connects TRBV7-2 to TRBJ2-3; 14 nucleotides match TRBD2. CDR3 length: 16 amino acids. CDR1 is SGHTA and CDR2 is FQGNSA in the germline V gene. The trim removed 7 bases at V and 7 bases at J, leaving 10 bases unmatched. CDR3 DNA: TGTGCCAGCAACCCACAGGGACTAGCGGGAGTTAATACGCAGTATTTT. This translates into CASNPQGLAGVNTQYF.